A single count supports the clone carrying this TCR beta chain. Its antigen is not identified. The data were taken from a study of liver allograft versus peripheral blood T cells. About the research overall: Recipients' peripheral blood supplied the T cell receptor repertoires against which those in transplanted livers were compared.

Whole-study results and caveats: Peripheral blood repertoires reportedly differed from the T cell receptor repertoires found inside liver allografts.

Per the germline V gene, CDR1 is MDHEN and CDR2 is SYDVKM. The CDR3 runs 12 residues. V shed 5 bases and J shed 4 bases, with 6 bases lying between them. MiXCR, run by TCRdb on the reads, gives a single entry per CDR3 protein. The top ten clones hold roughly 8.3% of a sample with some 9,000 distinct CDR3 sequences, roughly 25% of them seen once. V usage is TRBV28 and J usage is TRBJ2-1, with D uncertain. This TCR was sampled from a human patient who had a liver transplant. Some T cells here may be from the graft donor. As DNA, the CDR3 is TGTGCCAGCAGTCTAGAATACAATGAGCAGTTCTTC. It encodes CASSLEYNEQFF.